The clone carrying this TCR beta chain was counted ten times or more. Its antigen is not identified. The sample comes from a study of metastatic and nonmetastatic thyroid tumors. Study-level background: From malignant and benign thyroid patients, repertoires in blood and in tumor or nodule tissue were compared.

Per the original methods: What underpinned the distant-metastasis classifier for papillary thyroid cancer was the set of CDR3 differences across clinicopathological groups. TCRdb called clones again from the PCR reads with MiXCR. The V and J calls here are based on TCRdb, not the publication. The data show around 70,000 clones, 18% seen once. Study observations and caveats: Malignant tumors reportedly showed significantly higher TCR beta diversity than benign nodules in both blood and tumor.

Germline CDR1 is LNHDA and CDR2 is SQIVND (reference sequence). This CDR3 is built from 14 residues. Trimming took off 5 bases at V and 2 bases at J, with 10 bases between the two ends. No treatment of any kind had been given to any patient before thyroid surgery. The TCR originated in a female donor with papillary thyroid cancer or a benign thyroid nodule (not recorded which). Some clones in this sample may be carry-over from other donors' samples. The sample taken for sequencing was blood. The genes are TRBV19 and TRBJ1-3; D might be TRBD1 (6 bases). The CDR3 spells CASSHRVAGNTIYF. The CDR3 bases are TGTGCCAGTAGTCACAGGGTAGCTGGAAACACCATATATTTT.